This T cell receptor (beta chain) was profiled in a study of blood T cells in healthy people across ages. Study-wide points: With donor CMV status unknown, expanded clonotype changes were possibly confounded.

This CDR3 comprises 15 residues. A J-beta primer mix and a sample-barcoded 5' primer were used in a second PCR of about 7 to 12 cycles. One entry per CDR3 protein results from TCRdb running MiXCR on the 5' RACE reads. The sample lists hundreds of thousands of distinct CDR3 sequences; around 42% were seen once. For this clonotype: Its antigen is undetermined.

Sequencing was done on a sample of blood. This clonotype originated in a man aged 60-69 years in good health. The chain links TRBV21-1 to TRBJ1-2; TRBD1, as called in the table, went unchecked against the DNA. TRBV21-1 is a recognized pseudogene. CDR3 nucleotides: TGTGCCAGCAGCACCCCAGGACAGGGGGCTTGTGGCTACACCTTC. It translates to CASSTPGQGACGYTF.